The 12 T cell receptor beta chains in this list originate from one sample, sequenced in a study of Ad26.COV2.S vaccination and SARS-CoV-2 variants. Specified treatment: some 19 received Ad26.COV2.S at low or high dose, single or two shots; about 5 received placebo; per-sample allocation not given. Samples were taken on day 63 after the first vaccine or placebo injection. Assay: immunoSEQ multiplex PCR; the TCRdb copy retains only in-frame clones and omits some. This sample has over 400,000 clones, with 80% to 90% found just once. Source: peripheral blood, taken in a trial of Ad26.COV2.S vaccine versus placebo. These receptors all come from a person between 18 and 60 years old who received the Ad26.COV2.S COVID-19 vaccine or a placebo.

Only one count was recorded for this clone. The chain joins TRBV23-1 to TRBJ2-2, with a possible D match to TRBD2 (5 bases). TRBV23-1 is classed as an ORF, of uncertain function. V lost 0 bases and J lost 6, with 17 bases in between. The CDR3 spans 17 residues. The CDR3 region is CASSQSAPRVLAGELFF. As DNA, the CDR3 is TGCGCCAGCAGTCAATCGGCGCCGAGGGTGTTGGCCGGGGAGCTGTTTTTT.

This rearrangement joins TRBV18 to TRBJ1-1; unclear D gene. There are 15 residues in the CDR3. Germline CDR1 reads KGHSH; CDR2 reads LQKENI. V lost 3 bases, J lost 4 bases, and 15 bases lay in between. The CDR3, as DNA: TGTGCCAGCTCACCGAGAAGGGAGAGCGGCACTGAAGCTTTCTTT. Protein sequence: CASSPRRESGTEAFF.

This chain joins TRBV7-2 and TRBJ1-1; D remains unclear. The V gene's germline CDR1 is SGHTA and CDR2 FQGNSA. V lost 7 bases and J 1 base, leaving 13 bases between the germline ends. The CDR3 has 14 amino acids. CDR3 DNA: TGTGCCAGCACTCCTGGGTTGAGGAACACTGAAGCTTTCTTT. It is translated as CASTPGLRNTEAFF. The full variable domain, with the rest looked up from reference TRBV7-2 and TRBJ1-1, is GAGVSQSPSNKVTEKGKDVELRCDPISGHTALYWYRQSLGQGLEFLIYFQGNSAPDKSGLPSDRFSAERTGGSVSTLTIQRTQQEDSAVYLCASTPGLRNTEAFFGQGTRLTVV.

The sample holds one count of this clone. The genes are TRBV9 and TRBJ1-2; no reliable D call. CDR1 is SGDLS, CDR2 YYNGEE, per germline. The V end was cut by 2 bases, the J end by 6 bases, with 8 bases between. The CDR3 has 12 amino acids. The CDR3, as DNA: TGTGCCAGCAGCGTTGGGGATGATGGCTACACCTTC. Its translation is CASSVGDDGYTF.

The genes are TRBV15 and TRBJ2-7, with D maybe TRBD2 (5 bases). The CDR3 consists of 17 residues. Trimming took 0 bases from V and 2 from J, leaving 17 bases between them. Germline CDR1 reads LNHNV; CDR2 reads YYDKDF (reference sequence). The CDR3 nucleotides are TGTGCCACCAGCAGAGATTTTTTGAGGGAGTGGCCCTACGAGCAGTACGTC. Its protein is CATSRDFLREWPYEQYV.

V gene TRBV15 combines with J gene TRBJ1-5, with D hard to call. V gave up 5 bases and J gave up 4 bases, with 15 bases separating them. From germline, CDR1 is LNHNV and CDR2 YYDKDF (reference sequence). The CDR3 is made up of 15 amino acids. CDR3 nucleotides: TGTGCCACCAGCCCCCCCCAAGAAGGAAATCAGCCCCAGCATTTT. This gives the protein CATSPPQEGNQPQHF.

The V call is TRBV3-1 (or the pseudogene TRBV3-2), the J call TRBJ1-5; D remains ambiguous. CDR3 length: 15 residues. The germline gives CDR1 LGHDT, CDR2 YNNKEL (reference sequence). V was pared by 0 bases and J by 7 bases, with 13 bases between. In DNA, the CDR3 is TGTGCCAGCAGCCAAGACGGAACTTTCGGGCAGCCCCAGCATTTT. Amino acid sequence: CASSQDGTFGQPQHF.

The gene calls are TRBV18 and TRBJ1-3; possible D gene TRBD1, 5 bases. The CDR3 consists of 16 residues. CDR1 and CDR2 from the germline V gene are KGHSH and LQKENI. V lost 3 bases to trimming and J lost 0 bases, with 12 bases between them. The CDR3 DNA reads TGTGCCAGCTCACCGACGACAGACCTCTCTGGAAACACCATATATTTT. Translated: CASSPTTDLSGNTIYF.

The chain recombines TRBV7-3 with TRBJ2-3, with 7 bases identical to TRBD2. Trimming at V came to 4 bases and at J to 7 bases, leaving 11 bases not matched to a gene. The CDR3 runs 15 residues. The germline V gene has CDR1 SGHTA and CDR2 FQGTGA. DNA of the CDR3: TGTGCCAGCAGCTCCGTGCACGGGGGGATTTATACGCAGTATTTT. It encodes CASSSVHGGIYTQYF.

The CDR3 nucleotides are TGTGCCAGCAGCTTACCTAGGCGAGAGACCCAGTACTTC. It specifies CASSLPRRETQYF. This chain uses TRBV13 with TRBJ2-5; D not certain. The germline V and J ends were trimmed by 2 bases and 4 bases, with 8 bases remaining between them. Germline V gene sequence: CDR1 PRHDT, CDR2 FYEKMQ (reference sequence). The CDR3 loop spans 13 amino acids.

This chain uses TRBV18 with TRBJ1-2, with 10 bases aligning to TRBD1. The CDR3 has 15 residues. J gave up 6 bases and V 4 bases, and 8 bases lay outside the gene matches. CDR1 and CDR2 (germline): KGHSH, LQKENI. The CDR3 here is CASSLRGQGEDGYTF. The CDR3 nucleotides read TGTGCCAGCTCACTCCGAGGACAGGGGGAGGATGGCTACACCTTC. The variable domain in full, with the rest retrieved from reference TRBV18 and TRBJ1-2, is NAGVMQNPRHLVRRRGQEARLRCSPMKGHSHVYWYRQLPEEGLKFMVYLQKENIIDESGMPKERFSAEFPKEGPSILRIQQVVRGDSAAYFCASSLRGQGEDGYTFGSGTRLTVV.

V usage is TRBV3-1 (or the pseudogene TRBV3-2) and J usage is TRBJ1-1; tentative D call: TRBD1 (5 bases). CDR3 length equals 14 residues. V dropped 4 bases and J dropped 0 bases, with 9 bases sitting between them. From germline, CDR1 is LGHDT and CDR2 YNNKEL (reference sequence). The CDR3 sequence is CASSLRQLNTEAFF. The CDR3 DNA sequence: TGTGCCAGCAGCCTTCGACAGCTGAACACTGAAGCTTTCTTT.